This T cell receptor beta chain originates from a study of blood T cell repertoires in COVID-19. Across the whole study: Samples representing acute and convalescent COVID-19 were sourced from the United States, Italy and Spain. Nucleic acid was either cDNA or gDNA, and it came from T cells, B-cell-depleted T cells, or PBMCs.

Per the original methods: Nucleated cell counts were estimated from reference gene primer amplification. TCRdb's copy holds only in-frame clones and misses some; the assay was immunoSEQ multiplex PCR. That table is the source of V, J and clone size, and D and trimming were worked out from the DNA. This table has 80,000 to 100,000 clones, about nine tenths appearing once. The V end was cut by 5 bases, the J end by 0 bases, with 11 bases between. Germline values: CDR1 SNHLY, CDR2 FYNNEI. The CDR3 runs 14 residues. This sequence originates from a man in his sixties with acute or convalescent COVID-19. The specimen sequenced was peripheral blood. The chain couples TRBV2 to TRBJ2-7, with D maybe TRBD1 (5 bases). The CDR3 nucleotides are TGTGCCAGCAGTCAGGACACGGTCTCCTACGAGCAGTACTTC. Translation: CASSQDTVSYEQYF.